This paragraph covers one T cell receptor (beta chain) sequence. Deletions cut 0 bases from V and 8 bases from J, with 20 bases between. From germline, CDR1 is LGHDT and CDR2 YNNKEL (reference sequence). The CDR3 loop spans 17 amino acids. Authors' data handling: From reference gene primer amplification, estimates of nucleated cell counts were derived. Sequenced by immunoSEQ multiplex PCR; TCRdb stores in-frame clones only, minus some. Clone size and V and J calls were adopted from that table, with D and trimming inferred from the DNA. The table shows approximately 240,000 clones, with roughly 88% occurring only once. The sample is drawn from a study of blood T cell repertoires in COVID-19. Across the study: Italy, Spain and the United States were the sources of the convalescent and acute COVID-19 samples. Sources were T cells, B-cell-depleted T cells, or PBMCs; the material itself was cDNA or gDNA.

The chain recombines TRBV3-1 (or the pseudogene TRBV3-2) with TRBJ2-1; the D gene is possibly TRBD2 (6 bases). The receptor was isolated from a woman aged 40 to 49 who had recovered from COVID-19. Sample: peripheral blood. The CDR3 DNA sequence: TGTGCCAGCAGCCAAGAGGTTCCGGGGGAATTGATTTATGAGCAGTTCTTC. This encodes CASSQEVPGELIYEQFF.